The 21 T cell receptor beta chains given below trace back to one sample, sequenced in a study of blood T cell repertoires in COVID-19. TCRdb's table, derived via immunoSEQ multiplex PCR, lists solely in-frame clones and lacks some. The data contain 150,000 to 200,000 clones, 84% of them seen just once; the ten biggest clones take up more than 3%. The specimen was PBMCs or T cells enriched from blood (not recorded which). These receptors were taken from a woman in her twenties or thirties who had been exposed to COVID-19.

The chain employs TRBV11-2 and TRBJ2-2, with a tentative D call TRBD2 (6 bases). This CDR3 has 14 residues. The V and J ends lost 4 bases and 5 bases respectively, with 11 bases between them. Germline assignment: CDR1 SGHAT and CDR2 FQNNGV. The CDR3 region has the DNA TGTGCCAGCAGCTATGTTGGGGGGACCGGGGAGCTGTTTTTT. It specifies CASSYVGGTGELFF.

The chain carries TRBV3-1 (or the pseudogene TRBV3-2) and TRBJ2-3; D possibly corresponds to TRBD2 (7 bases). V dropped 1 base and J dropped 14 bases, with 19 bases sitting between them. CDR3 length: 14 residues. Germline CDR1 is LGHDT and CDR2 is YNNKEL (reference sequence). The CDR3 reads CASSQGAGASLPYF. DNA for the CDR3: TGTGCCAGCAGCCAAGGGGCGGGGGCCAGCCTTCCGTATTTT.

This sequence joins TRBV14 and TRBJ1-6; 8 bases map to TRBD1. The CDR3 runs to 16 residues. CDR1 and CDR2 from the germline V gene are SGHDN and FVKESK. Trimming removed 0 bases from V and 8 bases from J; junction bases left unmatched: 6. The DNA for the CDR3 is TGTGCCAGCAGCCAAGACAGGGGGCGGATAGATTCACCCCTCCACTTT. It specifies CASSQDRGRIDSPLHF. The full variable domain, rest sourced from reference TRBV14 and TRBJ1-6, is EAGVTQFPSHSVIEKGQTVTLRCDPISGHDNLYWYRRVMGKEIKFLLHFVKESKQDESGMPNNRFLAERTGGTYSTLKVQPAELEDSGVYFCASSQDRGRIDSPLHFGNGTRLTVT.

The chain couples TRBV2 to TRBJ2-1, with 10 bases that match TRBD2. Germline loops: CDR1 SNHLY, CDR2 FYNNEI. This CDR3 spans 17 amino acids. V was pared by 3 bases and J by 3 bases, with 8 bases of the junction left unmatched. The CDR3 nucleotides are TGTGCCAGCAGTGATCCAGCGGGGGGGGATTTCTACAATGAGCAGTTCTTC. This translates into CASSDPAGGDFYNEQFF.

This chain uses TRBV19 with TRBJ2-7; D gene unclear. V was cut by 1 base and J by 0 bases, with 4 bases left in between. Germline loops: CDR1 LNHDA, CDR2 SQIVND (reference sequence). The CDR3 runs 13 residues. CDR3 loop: CASSIGPSYEQYF. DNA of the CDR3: TGTGCCAGTAGTATAGGGCCCTCCTACGAGCAGTACTTC.

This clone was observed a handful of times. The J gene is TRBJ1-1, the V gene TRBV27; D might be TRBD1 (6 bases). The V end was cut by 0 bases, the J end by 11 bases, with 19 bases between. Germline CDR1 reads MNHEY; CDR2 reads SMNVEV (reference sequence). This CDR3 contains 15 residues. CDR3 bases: TGTGCCAGCAGTTTATCCTCATATTACAGGGTTGAGGCTTTCTTT. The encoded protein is CASSLSSYYRVEAFF.

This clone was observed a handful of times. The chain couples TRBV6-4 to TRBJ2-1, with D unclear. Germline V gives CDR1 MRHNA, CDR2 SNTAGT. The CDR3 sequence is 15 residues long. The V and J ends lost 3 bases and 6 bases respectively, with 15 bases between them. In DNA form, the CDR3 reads TGTGCCAGCAGTGAGCGTCTAGATGGTTCCAATGAGCAGTTCTTC. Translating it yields CASSERLDGSNEQFF.

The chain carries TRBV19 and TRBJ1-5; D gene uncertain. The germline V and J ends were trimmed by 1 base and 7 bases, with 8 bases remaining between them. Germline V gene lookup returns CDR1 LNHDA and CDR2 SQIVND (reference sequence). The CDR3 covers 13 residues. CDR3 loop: CASSIALPQPQHF. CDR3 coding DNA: TGTGCCAGTAGTATAGCCCTCCCCCAGCCCCAGCATTTT.

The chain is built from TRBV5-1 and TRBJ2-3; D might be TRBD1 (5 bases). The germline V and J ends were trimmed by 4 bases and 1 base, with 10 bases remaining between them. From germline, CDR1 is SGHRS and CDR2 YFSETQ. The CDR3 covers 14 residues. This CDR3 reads CASSQQTGTDTQYF. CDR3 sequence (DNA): TGCGCCAGCAGCCAACAGACAGGCACAGATACGCAGTATTTT.

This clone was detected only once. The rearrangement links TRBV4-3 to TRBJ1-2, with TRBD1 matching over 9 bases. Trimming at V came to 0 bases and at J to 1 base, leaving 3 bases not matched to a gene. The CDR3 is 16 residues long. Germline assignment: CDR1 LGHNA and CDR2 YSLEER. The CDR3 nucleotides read TGCGCCAGCAGCCAAGATCCGGGACAGGGTAACTATGGCTACACCTTC. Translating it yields CASSQDPGQGNYGYTF.

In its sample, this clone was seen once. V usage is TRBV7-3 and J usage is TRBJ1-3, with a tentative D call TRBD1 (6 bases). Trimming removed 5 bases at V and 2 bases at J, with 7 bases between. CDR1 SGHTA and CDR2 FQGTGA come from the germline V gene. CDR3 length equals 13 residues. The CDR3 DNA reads TGTGCCAGCAGCCCAGGGGCTGGAAACACCATATATTTT. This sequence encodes CASSPGAGNTIYF.

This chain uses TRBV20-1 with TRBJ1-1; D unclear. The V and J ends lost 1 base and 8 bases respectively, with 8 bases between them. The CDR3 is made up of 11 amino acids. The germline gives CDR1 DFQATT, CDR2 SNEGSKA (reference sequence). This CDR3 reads CSARVLREAFF. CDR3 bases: TGCAGTGCTAGAGTTTTGAGGGAAGCTTTCTTT.

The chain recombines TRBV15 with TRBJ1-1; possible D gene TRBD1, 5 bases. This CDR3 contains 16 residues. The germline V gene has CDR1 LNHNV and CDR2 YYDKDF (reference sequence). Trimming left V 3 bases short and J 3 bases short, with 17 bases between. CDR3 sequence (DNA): TGTGCCACCAGCAGTTACACCTGGGGCGAGGACACTGAAGCTTTCTTT. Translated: CATSSYTWGEDTEAFF. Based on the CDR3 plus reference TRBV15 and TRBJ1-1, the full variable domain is DAMVIQNPRYQVTQFGKPVTLSCSQTLNHNVMYWYQQKSSQAPKLLFHYYDKDFNNEADTPDNFQSRRPNTSFCFLDIRSPGLGDTAMYLCATSSYTWGEDTEAFFGQGTRLTVV.

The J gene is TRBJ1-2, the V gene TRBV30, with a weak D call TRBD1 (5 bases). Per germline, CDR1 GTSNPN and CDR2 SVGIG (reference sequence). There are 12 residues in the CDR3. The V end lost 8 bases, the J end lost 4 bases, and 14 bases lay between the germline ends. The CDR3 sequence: CARFRDSYGYTF. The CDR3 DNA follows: TGTGCCCGCTTCAGGGATAGCTATGGCTACACCTTC.

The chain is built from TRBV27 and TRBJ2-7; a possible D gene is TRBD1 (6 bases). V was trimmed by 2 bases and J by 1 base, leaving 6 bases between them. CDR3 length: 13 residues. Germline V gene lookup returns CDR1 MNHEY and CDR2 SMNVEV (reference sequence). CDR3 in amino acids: CASSLRGSYEQYF. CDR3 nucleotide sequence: TGTGCCAGCAGTTTAAGGGGGTCCTACGAGCAGTACTTC.

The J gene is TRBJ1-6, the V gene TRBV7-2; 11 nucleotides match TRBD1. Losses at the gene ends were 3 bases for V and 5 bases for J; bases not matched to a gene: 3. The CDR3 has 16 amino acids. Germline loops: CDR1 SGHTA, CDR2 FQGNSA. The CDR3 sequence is CASSFGTGGDNSPLHF. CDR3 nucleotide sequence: TGTGCCAGCAGCTTCGGGACAGGGGGAGATAATTCACCCCTCCACTTT.

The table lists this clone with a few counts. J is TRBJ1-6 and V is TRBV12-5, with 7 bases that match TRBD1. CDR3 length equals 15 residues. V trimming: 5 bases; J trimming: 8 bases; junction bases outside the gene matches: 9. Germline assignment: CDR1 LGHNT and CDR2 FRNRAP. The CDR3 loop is CASGPRDSSYSPLHF. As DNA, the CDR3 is TGTGCTAGTGGTCCTCGGGACAGTTCCTATTCACCCCTCCACTTT. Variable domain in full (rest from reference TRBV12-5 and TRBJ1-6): DARVTQTPRHKVTEMGQEVTMRCQPILGHNTVFWYRQTMMQGLELLAYFRNRAPLDDSGMPKDRFSAEMPDATLATLKIQPSEPRDSAVYFCASGPRDSSYSPLHFGNGTRLTVT.

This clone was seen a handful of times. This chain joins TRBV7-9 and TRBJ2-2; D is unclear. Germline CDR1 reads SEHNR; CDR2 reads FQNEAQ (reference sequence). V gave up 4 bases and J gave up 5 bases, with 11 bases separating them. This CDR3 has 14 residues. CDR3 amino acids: CASSYPLRTGELFF. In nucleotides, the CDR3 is TGTGCCAGCAGCTATCCCCTGCGAACCGGGGAGCTGTTTTTT.

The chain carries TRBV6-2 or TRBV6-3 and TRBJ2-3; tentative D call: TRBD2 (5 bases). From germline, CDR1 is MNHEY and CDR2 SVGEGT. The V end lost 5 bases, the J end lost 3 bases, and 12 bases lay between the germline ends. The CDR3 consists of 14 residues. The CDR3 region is CASSSHRGTDTQYF. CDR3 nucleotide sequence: TGTGCCAGCAGTAGCCACCGAGGGACAGATACGCAGTATTTT.

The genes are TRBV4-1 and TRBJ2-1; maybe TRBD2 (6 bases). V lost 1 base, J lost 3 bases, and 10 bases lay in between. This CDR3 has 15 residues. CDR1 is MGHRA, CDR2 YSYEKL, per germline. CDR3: CASSQGRRDYNEQFF. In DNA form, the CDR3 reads TGCGCCAGCAGCCAAGGCCGGCGGGACTACAATGAGCAGTTCTTC.

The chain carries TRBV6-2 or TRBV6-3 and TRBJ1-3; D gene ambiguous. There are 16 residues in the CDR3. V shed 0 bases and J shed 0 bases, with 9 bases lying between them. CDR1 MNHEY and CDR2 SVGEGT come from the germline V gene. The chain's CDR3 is CASSYSPSNSGNTIYF. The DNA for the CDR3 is TGTGCCAGCAGTTACTCTCCATCAAACTCTGGAAACACCATATATTTT.